Below are 20 T cell receptor beta chains sequenced from a single sample in a study of T cells in Graves' hyperthyroidism and ophthalmopathy. It was RNA transcripts that yielded the amplified TCR beta CDR3 regions. During a first-round RT-PCR of the TCR CDR3, the HTBI primer set was used. TCRdb fed the multiplex PCR reads into MiXCR, producing one record per CDR3 protein. The repertoire has approximately 620,000 distinct CDR3 sequences, about 14% of them found once; the top ten carry roughly 6.2%. What was sequenced was blood. The source of these receptors is a woman aged 30 to 39 with Graves' hyperthyroidism that later progressed to Graves' ophthalmopathy.

This clonotype was counted a few times. Given a much more abundant clone one base away, this may be a read error. The rearrangement links TRBV6-2 or TRBV6-3 to TRBJ1-2, with 9 positions matching TRBD1. In germline, CDR1 is MNHEY, CDR2 SVGEGT. The CDR3 totals 13 residues. The V and J ends lost 6 bases and 4 bases, in that order; junction bases with no gene match: 3. The CDR3 DNA follows: TGTGCCAGCAGGAGGACAGGGGCCTATGGCTACACCTTC. It codes for CASRRTGAYGYTF.

The table lists this clonotype with many counts. The chain joins TRBV19 to TRBJ1-2, with 7 bases aligning to TRBD1. CDR3 length: 17 amino acids. V trimming: 8 bases; J trimming: 5 bases; junction bases outside the gene matches: 20. Looked up from germline, CDR1 is LNHDA and CDR2 is SQIVND (reference sequence). CDR3 in DNA: TGTGCCAGTCTAAAGGGCGGGACAGCCTCTCTAGGGTATGGCTACACCTTC. It specifies CASLKGGTASLGYGYTF. The full variable domain, its missing parts supplied by reference TRBV19 and TRBJ1-2, is DGGITQSPKYLFRKEGQNVTLSCEQNLNHDAMYWYRQDPGQGLRLIYYSQIVNDFQKGDIAEGYSVSREKKESFPLTVTSAQKNPTAFYLCASLKGGTASLGYGYTFGSGTRLTVV.

This clonotype appeared many times. The chain couples TRBV28 to TRBJ2-1, with 12 bases fitting TRBD2. Germline V CDR1 and CDR2: MDHEN, SYDVKM. With 3 bases clipped from V and 4 bases from J, the junction kept 7 bases outside the gene matches. The CDR3 spans 17 residues. CDR3 loop: CASSFHRTSGTYNEQFF. The DNA of the CDR3 is TGTGCCAGCAGTTTCCATCGGACTAGCGGGACTTACAATGAGCAGTTCTTC. Full variable domain (remainder filled in from reference TRBV28 and TRBJ2-1): DVKVTQSSRYLVKRTGEKVFLECVQDMDHENMFWYRQDPGLGLRLIYFSYDVKMKEKGDIPEGYSVSREKKERFSLILESASTNQTSMYLCASSFHRTSGTYNEQFFGPGTRLTVL.

This clonotype occurred many times. The rearrangement joins TRBV5-1 to TRBJ1-1; TRBD1 agrees at 7 bases. CDR3 length: 15 residues. The J segment lost 0 bases and the V segment lost 0 bases, leaving 2 bases of the junction unmatched. Germline-derived CDR1 and CDR2 are SGHRS and YFSETQ. The CDR3 protein is CASSLVDRMNTEAFF. DNA of the CDR3: TGCGCCAGCAGCTTGGTGGACAGGATGAACACTGAAGCTTTCTTT.

This clonotype was observed once. This could be a read error, since a much larger clone is one nucleotide away. This chain uses TRBV2 with TRBJ2-7; either TRBD1 or TRBD2 may fit D (5 bases each). Trimming stripped 8 bases from V and 8 bases from J, with 10 bases between. Germline V CDR1 and CDR2: SNHLY, FYNNEI. The CDR3 covers 10 residues. The CDR3 sequence: CASCGGKQYF. As DNA, the CDR3 is TGTGCCAGCTGTGGGGGAAAGCAGTACTTC.

This clonotype has a handful of counts. The chain links TRBV24-1 to TRBJ2-1; 8 bases fit TRBD2. There are 16 residues in the CDR3. Germline V gives CDR1 KGHDR, CDR2 SFDVKD. Trimming took 3 bases from V and 8 from J; bases not matched to a gene: 11. The CDR3 sequence: CATSDNPGGPRYEQFF. CDR3 coding DNA: TGTGCCACCAGTGATAATCCGGGAGGGCCTCGGTATGAGCAGTTCTTC.

This clonotype was detected ten times or more. CDR3 sequence reads: CATSFGRERYGYTF. CDR3 DNA: TGTGCCACCTCCTTCGGCAGGGAGCGATATGGCTACACCTTC. This chain links TRBV11-3 with TRBJ1-2; D perhaps matches TRBD1 (5 bases). CDR3 length: 14 amino acids. V shed 10 bases and J shed 5 bases, with 20 bases lying between them. Germline CDR1 reads SGHNT; CDR2 reads YENEEA.

In its sample, this clonotype was seen many times. This chain uses TRBV3-1 with TRBJ2-2; D remains ambiguous. V was cut by 2 bases and J by 0 bases, with 4 bases left in between. The germline CDR1 and CDR2 sequences are LGHDT and YNNKEL (reference sequence). CDR3 size: 14 residues. The CDR3 loop is CASSQIPNTGELFF. The CDR3 bases are TGTGCCAGCAGCCAAATCCCGAACACCGGGGAGCTGTTTTTT. Full variable domain (missing parts from reference TRBV3-1 and TRBJ2-2): DTAVSQTPKYLVTQMGNDKSIKCEQNLGHDTMYWYKQDSKKFLKIMFSYNNKELIINETVPNRFSPKSPDKAHLNLHINSLELGDSAVYFCASSQIPNTGELFFGEGSRLTVL.

V and J are TRBV5-1 and TRBJ1-5; no firm D call. CDR3 length equals 10 residues. Germline V lookup: CDR1 SGHRS, CDR2 YFSETQ. Trimming cost V 7 bases and J 14 bases, with 13 bases left between them. The CDR3 protein is CASPLRREHF. DNA of the CDR3: TGCGCCAGCCCCTTGCGCCGGGAGCATTTT.

This clonotype was found a few times. This may be a read error: a much more frequent sequence differs by one nucleotide. The rearrangement uses TRBV9 and TRBJ2-1; 8 positions agree with TRBD1. Germline V CDR1 and CDR2: SGDLS, YYNGEE. CDR3 length: 15 residues. CDR3 amino acids: CASSPRDRSYNEQSF. CDR3 bases: TGTGCCAGCAGCCCCCGGGACAGGTCCTACAATGAGCAGTCCTTC.

In its sample, this clonotype was seen many times. The chain couples TRBV13 to TRBJ2-1, with TRBD2 matching 8 bases. The V gene end was trimmed by 4 bases and the J gene end by 5 bases; junction bases not matched to a gene: 7. The CDR3 has 15 residues. The germline V gene encodes CDR1 PRHDT and CDR2 FYEKMQ (reference sequence). The CDR3 protein is CASSSRPGLDNEQFF. CDR3 nucleotides: TGTGCCAGCAGCTCTCGCCCGGGACTAGACAATGAGCAGTTCTTC.

This chain connects TRBV5-5 to TRBJ2-5, with 7 bases fitting TRBD1. Germline trimming cut 0 bases from V and 1 base from J; bases unmatched to any gene: 6. The germline V gene has CDR1 SGHKS and CDR2 YYEKEE (reference sequence). CDR3 length: 16 amino acids. In nucleotides, the CDR3 is TGTGCCAGCAGCTTGGAAGGGACAGAGTTCCAAGAGACCCAGTACTTC. Translation gives CASSLEGTEFQETQYF.

In this sample, this clonotype turned up many times. V usage is TRBV11-2 and J usage is TRBJ1-1, with 8 bases that match TRBD1. The germline CDR1 and CDR2 sequences are SGHAT and FQNNGV. Unmatched junction bases numbered 4, after V lost 6 bases and J lost 4 bases. This CDR3 region has 13 residues. The CDR3 is CASRGQEFTEAFF. For the CDR3, the DNA is TGTGCCAGCAGGGGACAGGAGTTCACTGAAGCTTTCTTT.

As regards this clonotype: Given a much more abundant clone one base away, this may be a read error. The rearrangement joins TRBV7-9 to TRBJ2-5; D is ambiguous. Germline lookup yields CDR1 SEHNR and CDR2 FQNEAQ (reference sequence). The CDR3 has 19 residues. V lost 0 bases and J lost 3, with 23 bases in between. In nucleotides, the CDR3 is TGTGCCAGCAGCTTAGCGCGTCTAGAGTTCACCCCGCGGAAAGAGACCCAGTACTTC. Translated, it gives CASSLARLEFTPRKETQYF.

The sample holds many counts of this clonotype. The J gene is TRBJ1-4, the V gene TRBV7-2; perhaps TRBD1 as D (6 bases). The germline V and J ends were trimmed by 7 bases and 8 bases, with 17 bases remaining between them. Germline lookup yields CDR1 SGHTA and CDR2 FQGNSA. The CDR3 is 14 amino acids. The CDR3 DNA reads as TGTGCCAGCACCCTTGGAGGGGGGCACGAAAAACTGTTTTTT. It encodes CASTLGGGHEKLFF.

The chain links TRBV5-6 to TRBJ2-7; 8 bases are shared with TRBD1. CDR3 length equals 16 residues. CDR1 is SGHDT and CDR2 is YYEEEE in the germline V gene. V lost 3 bases to trimming and J lost 4 bases; unmatched junction nucleotides: 12. The CDR3 reads CASSSLDRVKEYEQYF. In nucleotides, the CDR3 is TGTGCCAGCAGCTCACTGGACAGGGTCAAGGAATACGAGCAGTACTTC.

This clonotype was seen at least ten times. The gene calls are TRBV18 and TRBJ2-2; TRBD1 agrees at 7 bases. V dropped 4 bases and J dropped 3; count of bases not matched to a gene: 2. This CDR3 contains 14 residues. CDR1 is KGHSH, CDR2 LQKENI, per germline. The CDR3 protein is CASSQTGYTGELFF. DNA for the CDR3: TGTGCCAGCTCACAGACAGGGTACACCGGGGAGCTGTTTTTT.

This clonotype was recorded a few times. The chain is built from TRBV3-1 and TRBJ1-1, with TRBD1 identical over 10 bases. J was trimmed by 11 bases and V by 4 bases; bases with no gene match: 4. The CDR3 sequence is 12 residues long. Germline V CDR1 and CDR2: LGHDT, YNNKEL (reference sequence). In DNA form, the CDR3 reads TGTGCCAGCAGCCTGACAGGGGGCTTGGCTTTCTTT. It encodes CASSLTGGLAFF.

About this clonotype: A much larger clone lies one base from this, so it may be a read error. This chain connects TRBV4-3 to TRBJ1-1; no reliable D call. The CDR3 is 17 residues long. Germline loops: CDR1 LGHNA, CDR2 YSLEER. CDR3 bases: TGCGCCAGCAGCCAAGATCTAATGAGTGGGATGAACACTGGAGCTTTCTTT. Protein: CASSQDLMSGMNTGAFF.

The rearrangement links TRBV6-1 to TRBJ2-1, with 8 bases identical to TRBD1. The V gene's germline CDR1 is MNHNS and CDR2 SASEGT. The CDR3 loop spans 16 amino acids. Trimming took 7 bases from V and 2 from J; bases not matched to a gene: 10. In DNA form, the CDR3 reads TGTGCCAGCACCCCATCCGGGACAGGTACCTACAATGAGCAGTTCTTC. Amino acid sequence: CASTPSGTGTYNEQFF.